These 3 T cell receptor beta chains came from one sample sequenced in a study of shared clonotypes between healthy human individuals. Sequencing was performed with immunoSEQ multiplex PCR; in TCRdb, only in-frame clones are kept and a portion is missing. Here the sample spans roughly 480,000 clones, approximately 79% being singletons. Sequenced input: PBMCs. The receptors were sampled from a woman between 40 and 50 years old in good health. Some clones in this sample may be carry-over from other donors' samples.

V usage is TRBV10-2 and J usage is TRBJ1-5, with D unresolved. Germline lookup yields CDR1 WSHSY and CDR2 SAAADI. This CDR3 has 14 amino acids. V was pared by 3 bases and J by 3 bases, with 9 bases between. The CDR3 DNA reads TGCGCCAGCAGTGATACGGGTGACAATCAGCCCCAGCATTTT. Translating it yields CASSDTGDNQPQHF.

This clone showed up many times. Other nucleotide sequences in the sample specify the same CDR3. This chain joins TRBV5-1 and TRBJ2-1; 10 nucleotides agree with TRBD2. The V gene end was trimmed by 0 bases and the J gene end by 0 bases; junction bases not matched to a gene: 3. Germline CDR1 and CDR2: SGHRS and YFSETQ. CDR3 length: 17 amino acids. The CDR3 loop is CASSLEASGSSYNEQFF. The CDR3 DNA reads as TGCGCCAGCAGCTTGGAGGCTAGCGGGAGCTCCTACAATGAGCAGTTCTTC.

V gene TRBV5-1 combines with J gene TRBJ2-3; no reliable D call. CDR3 size: 15 residues. V dropped 1 base and J dropped 0 bases, with 9 bases sitting between them. The V gene's germline CDR1 is SGHRS and CDR2 YFSETQ. The CDR3 nucleotides read TGCGCCAGCAGCTTGATGGGAACGAGCACAGATACGCAGTATTTT. Protein product: CASSLMGTSTDTQYF. The full variable domain, with the rest looked up from reference TRBV5-1 and TRBJ2-3, is KAGVTQTPRYLIKTRGQQVTLSCSPISGHRSVSWYQQTPGQGLQFLFEYFSETQRNKGNFPGRFSGRQFSNSRSEMNVSTLELGDSALYLCASSLMGTSTDTQYFGPGTRLTVL.